This T cell receptor beta chain was captured by sequencing in a study of OX40 agonist ivuxolimab in advanced cancers. Overall study context: Patients were given ivuxolimab, an antibody that agonizes OX40 (CD134).

About this clone: Antigen unknown.

Repertoires were generated with immunoSEQ multiplex PCR, while TCRdb's copy carries only in-frame clones and drops some. The sample holds approximately 20,000 clones, around 87% seen once. General observations from the study: There were, on average, more expanded clones in CD8+ T cells than in CD4+.

The CDR3 covers 15 residues. V was pared by 2 bases and J by 6 bases, with 16 bases between. CDR1 is SGHTA, CDR2 FQGNSA, per germline. This sample comprised CD4+ or CD8+ T cells sorted from blood, obtained in a trial of the OX40 agonist ivuxolimab. The chain links TRBV7-2 to TRBJ1-2; the D gene is possibly TRBD1 (6 bases). The TCR originated in an adult with an advanced solid tumor such as melanoma, head and neck, liver or kidney cancer. This CDR3 reads CASSLSSRGRDGYTF. The CDR3 region has the DNA TGTGCCAGCAGCTTATCGTCTCGGGGGCGCGATGGCTACACCTTC.